One and the same sample provided the 10 T cell receptor beta chains below, sequenced in a study of Ad26.COV2.S vaccination and SARS-CoV-2 variants. The data were produced by immunoSEQ multiplex PCR, yet TCRdb's version contains in-frame clones alone and is incomplete. The sample has 400,000 to 450,000 clones, around 92% seen once. Noted treatment: some 20 received Ad26.COV2.S at low or high dose, single or two shots; about five received placebo; per-sample allocation not given. Vaccine and placebo recipients were sampled on day 63 after the first injection. Specimen: peripheral blood, collected in a trial of Ad26.COV2.S vaccine versus placebo. These receptors all come from a person aged 18-60 years who received the Ad26.COV2.S COVID-19 vaccine or a placebo.

This clone appeared once. The chain uses TRBV5-6 and TRBJ1-5; 8 nucleotides align to TRBD1. Germline V gene lookup returns CDR1 SGHDT and CDR2 YYEEEE. The CDR3 extends over 14 amino acids. V trimming: 1 base; J trimming: 4 bases; junction bases outside the gene matches: 1. CDR3 nucleotide sequence: TGTGCCAGCAGCTTGCGACAGGGGAATCAGCCCCAGCATTTT. As protein: CASSLRQGNQPQHF.

This rearrangement joins TRBV12-3 or TRBV12-4 to TRBJ1-1, with TRBD1 as a possible D gene (5 bases). The CDR3 has 11 amino acids. V was cut by 8 bases and J by 6 bases, with 10 bases left in between. As DNA, the CDR3 is TGTGCCAGCGGGATGGGGGCTGAAGCTTTCTTT. As protein: CASGMGAEAFF.

The J gene is TRBJ2-1, the V gene TRBV7-9; 7 positions agree with TRBD2. The CDR3 has 15 amino acids. V lost 7 bases to trimming and J lost 4 bases; unmatched junction nucleotides: 10. Germline CDR1 reads SEHNR; CDR2 reads FQNEAQ (reference sequence). In DNA, the CDR3 is TGTGCCAGCACCGTGGGGGGGACCGTGTACAATGAGCAGTTCTTC. Encoded protein: CASTVGGTVYNEQFF.

This chain connects TRBV7-9 to TRBJ1-1; 12 positions agree with TRBD1. The CDR3 loop spans 18 amino acids. CDR1 and CDR2 from the germline V gene are SEHNR and FQNEAQ (reference sequence). The J segment lost 3 bases and the V segment lost 1 base, leaving 9 bases of the junction unmatched. CDR3 coding DNA: TGTGCCAGCAGCTTAGGGTGGTGGGACAGGGGGCGAGACACTGAAGCTTTCTTT. This codes for CASSLGWWDRGRDTEAFF.

To note about this clone: At one end, the junction sequence differs from germline, possibly due to a read error. Here the CDR3 reads CASRLQRGGNTGELFF. CDR3 nucleotides: TGTGCCAGCCGCTTACAGCGGGGGGGAAACACCGGGGAGCTGTTTTTT. V usage is TRBV7-9 and J usage is TRBJ2-2, with 10 bases lining up with TRBD2. Germline loops: CDR1 SEHNR, CDR2 FQNEAQ (reference sequence). The CDR3 extends over 16 amino acids.

This clone was seen a few times. The rearrangement links TRBV5-4 to TRBJ1-6; D is unresolved. V gave up 3 bases and J gave up 0 bases, with 13 bases separating them. The V gene's germline CDR1 is SGHNT and CDR2 YYREEE (reference sequence). The CDR3 is 17 amino acids. The CDR3 is CASSSGPGDSYNSPLHF. CDR3 nucleotide sequence: TGTGCCAGCAGCTCTGGTCCCGGGGACTCCTATAATTCACCCCTCCACTTT.

The V and J genes are TRBV18 and TRBJ1-1; D gene ambiguous. V lost 2 bases and J lost 0, with 7 bases in between. The CDR3 runs to 14 residues. CDR1 and CDR2 (germline): KGHSH, LQKENI. The CDR3 bases are TGTGCCAGCTCACCATCGGCTTTGAACACTGAAGCTTTCTTT. Translated: CASSPSALNTEAFF.

The V gene is TRBV30, the J gene TRBJ1-2, with 12 bases identical to TRBD1. In germline, CDR1 is GTSNPN, CDR2 SVGIG (reference sequence). This CDR3 spans 11 amino acids. The CDR3: CAIGTGGGYTF. For the CDR3, the DNA is TGTGCAATCGGGACAGGGGGCGGCTACACCTTC.

This clone turned up a few times. The chain uses TRBV2 and TRBJ2-3; TRBD2 matches 15 bases. The CDR3 loop spans 13 amino acids. The V gene end was trimmed by 6 bases and the J gene end by 10 bases; junction bases not matched to a gene: 2. The germline V gene encodes CDR1 SNHLY and CDR2 FYNNEI. This chain's CDR3 is CASRGLAGGSQYF. CDR3 in DNA: TGTGCCAGCAGGGGACTAGCGGGGGGCTCGCAGTATTTT.

The chain combines TRBV6-4 with TRBJ1-6; D remains ambiguous. This CDR3 is built from 12 residues. Germline CDR1 is MRHNA and CDR2 is SNTAGT. V was clipped by 3 bases and J by 8 bases, with 5 bases between them. DNA for the CDR3: TGTGCCAGCAGTGATGGACATTCACCCCTCCACTTT. Its translation is CASSDGHSPLHF.